The 26 T cell receptor beta chains reported below all come from one sample, sequenced in a study of response to subunit inactivated influenza vaccine. TCRdb used MiXCR to reprocess the RT-PCR reads, holding one entry per CDR3 protein. The profile covers about 620,000 distinct CDR3 sequences, with 11% appearing a single time and approximately 10% taken by the ten largest. This sample also belongs to another study, concerning T cells expressing NK-cell markers. Per that study: Libraries used 5'RACE template switching adding universal primer site and UMIs.

The sample here was PBMCs from blood, taken on the day of vaccination. These receptor sequences come from a man aged 45-65 years who received an inactivated influenza vaccine.

V is TRBV4-1 and J is TRBJ2-1, with 8 bases lining up with TRBD2. CDR1 is MGHRA and CDR2 is YSYEKL in the germline V gene. V shed 3 bases and J 6 bases; nucleotides not matched to a gene: 7. The CDR3 consists of 15 residues. CDR3 DNA: TGCGCCAGCAGCCATCCCGGACTAGCCGCCAATGAGCAGTTCTTC. Encoded protein: CASSHPGLAANEQFF.

In this sample, this clonotype turned up many times. This chain uses TRBV29-1 with TRBJ2-2; tentative D call: TRBD2 (6 bases). From germline, CDR1 is SQVTM and CDR2 ANQGSEA. The CDR3 is made up of 16 amino acids. Trimming cost V 3 bases and J 1 base, with 15 bases left between them. Here the CDR3 reads CSVEVRSAGNTGELFF. The CDR3 DNA sequence: TGCAGCGTTGAGGTGCGCTCAGCGGGGAACACCGGGGAGCTGTTTTTT.

This clonotype was observed a handful of times. CDR3 region: CASSLTAYSGNTIYF. CDR3 in DNA: TGTGCCAGCAGTTTGACAGCCTACTCTGGAAACACCATATATTTT. V gene TRBV12-3 or TRBV12-4 combines with J gene TRBJ1-3; weak D call: TRBD1 (5 bases). The V gene lost 3 bases and the J gene lost 0 bases, with 9 bases spanning the gap. The CDR3 has 15 amino acids.

V is TRBV29-1 and J is TRBJ1-2; D gene uncertain. CDR3 size: 12 residues. Trimming removed 7 bases at V and 5 bases at J, with 14 bases between. The germline CDR1 and CDR2 sequences are SQVTM and ANQGSEA. This CDR3 reads CSAEGQRYGYTF. The CDR3, as DNA: TGCAGCGCCGAGGGCCAGAGATATGGCTACACCTTC.

This chain connects TRBV20-1 to TRBJ2-3; 10 positions match TRBD1. The J segment lost 0 bases and the V segment lost 2 bases, leaving 8 bases of the junction unmatched. From germline, CDR1 is DFQATT and CDR2 SNEGSKA (reference sequence). The CDR3 is 17 residues long. CDR3 nucleotide sequence: TGCAGTGCTAGACAGGACAGGGGGTATTCTAGCACAGATACGCAGTATTTT. The encoded protein is CSARQDRGYSSTDTQYF.

In this sample, this clonotype turned up many times. The chain combines TRBV5-1 with TRBJ2-1, with D unresolved. Trimming removed 2 bases at V and 0 bases at J, with 9 bases between. There are 15 residues in the CDR3. Germline V lookup: CDR1 SGHRS, CDR2 YFSETQ. Here the CDR3 DNA reads TGCGCCAGCAGCTTAAGCCTGAGCTCCTACAATGAGCAGTTCTTC. Translated, it gives CASSLSLSSYNEQFF.

The rearrangement links TRBV20-1 to TRBJ1-3, with D perhaps matching TRBD1 (5 bases). Trimming removed 3 bases from V and 0 bases from J, with 15 bases in between. Looked up from germline, CDR1 is DFQATT and CDR2 is SNEGSKA (reference sequence). The CDR3 runs 16 residues. CDR3 nucleotide sequence: TGCAGTGCTAGGGGGCAGGGAATGGGCTCTGGAAACACCATATATTTT. Its translation is CSARGQGMGSGNTIYF.

This clonotype was counted a few times. The genes are TRBV15 and TRBJ2-7, with TRBD2 matching 10 bases. The length of the CDR3 is 15 residues. Unmatched junction bases numbered 5, after V lost 0 bases and J lost 6 bases. Germline-derived CDR1 and CDR2 are LNHNV and YYDKDF (reference sequence). The CDR3 protein is CATSRDRASGSEQYF. CDR3 DNA: TGTGCCACCAGCAGAGATCGAGCTAGCGGGAGCGAGCAGTACTTC.

This clonotype came up a few times. The V and J genes are TRBV29-1 and TRBJ2-5; no firm D call. V was shortened by 6 bases and J by 2 bases, with 13 bases between the two germline ends. CDR3 length: 13 residues. From germline, CDR1 is SQVTM and CDR2 ANQGSEA. In DNA, the CDR3 is TGCAGCGTAGATATGGACGGACAAGAGACCCAGTACTTC. Residues: CSVDMDGQETQYF.

V is TRBV11-2 and J is TRBJ2-5, with 8 nucleotides matching TRBD2. V lost 4 bases to trimming and J lost 4 bases; unmatched junction nucleotides: 8. The germline gives CDR1 SGHAT, CDR2 FQNNGV. The CDR3 runs 15 residues. For the CDR3, the DNA is TGTGCCAGCAGCTACCAACTAGCGGCGCGAGAGACCCAGTACTTC. It codes for CASSYQLAARETQYF. Complete variable domain (other parts from reference TRBV11-2 and TRBJ2-5): EAGVAQSPRYKIIEKRQSVAFWCNPISGHATLYWYQQILGQGPKLLIQFQNNGVVDDSQLPKDRFSAERLKGVDSTLKIQPAKLEDSAVYLCASSYQLAARETQYFGPGTRLLVL.

This chain connects TRBV12-3 or TRBV12-4 to TRBJ2-5; tentatively, D is TRBD1 (6 bases). Trimming shortened V by 2 bases and J by 5 bases, and 9 bases separated the two germline ends. The CDR3 is made up of 13 amino acids. CDR3 sequence (DNA): TGTGCCAGCAGTTTAAGGCAGGGGGAGACCCAGTACTTC. It encodes CASSLRQGETQYF.

This clonotype was detected a few times. This chain joins TRBV4-2 and TRBJ1-6; D remains ambiguous. CDR1 LGHNA and CDR2 YNFKEQ come from the germline V gene. Trimming left V 2 bases short and J 5 bases short, with 16 bases between. The CDR3 length is 17 residues. The CDR3 loop reads CASSQWPRVIDNSPLHF. CDR3 nucleotide sequence: TGTGCCAGCAGCCAATGGCCGAGGGTAATCGATAATTCACCCCTCCACTTT.

In its sample, this clonotype was seen a few times. V is TRBV29-1 and J is TRBJ2-5, with D possibly being TRBD1 (6 bases). V lost 1 base and J 5 bases, leaving 14 bases between the germline ends. CDR3 length equals 14 residues. CDR1 and CDR2 (germline): SQVTM, ANQGSEA. The CDR3 bases are TGCAGCGTTGAAGGCAGGGGTTTCCAGGAGACCCAGTACTTC. As protein: CSVEGRGFQETQYF.

The chain is built from TRBV10-3 and TRBJ2-7; D might be TRBD2 (5 bases). The CDR3 length is 13 residues. The germline V and J ends were trimmed by 8 bases and 2 bases, with 13 bases remaining between them. Germline V gene sequence: CDR1 ENHRY, CDR2 SYGVKD. The CDR3 sequence is CAILNASTYEQYF. The DNA of the CDR3 is TGTGCCATCCTTAATGCTAGCACCTACGAGCAGTACTTC.

A word on this clonotype: A read error is possible here, since a much larger clone lies one base away. J is TRBJ2-7 and V is TRBV29-1; TRBD1 agrees at 8 bases. This CDR3 comprises 12 residues. Germline V gives CDR1 SQVTM, CDR2 ANQGSEA. V shed 7 bases, J shed 2 bases, and the junction held 4 bases outside the gene matches. The CDR3 spells CSEQGVTYEQYF. The CDR3 nucleotides are TGCAGCGAACAGGGGGTCACCTACGAGCAGTACTTC.

This clonotype was detected ten times or more. The V and J genes are TRBV5-1 and TRBJ2-7, with TRBD2 as a possible D gene (5 bases). This CDR3 has 12 residues. V was trimmed by 4 bases and J by 4 bases, leaving 9 bases between them. The V gene's germline CDR1 is SGHRS and CDR2 YFSETQ. The CDR3 spells CASSDYGYEQYF. In DNA, the CDR3 is TGCGCCAGCAGCGACTACGGTTACGAGCAGTACTTC. Full variable domain (rest looked up from reference TRBV5-1 and TRBJ2-7): KAGVTQTPRYLIKTRGQQVTLSCSPISGHRSVSWYQQTPGQGLQFLFEYFSETQRNKGNFPGRFSGRQFSNSRSEMNVSTLELGDSALYLCASSDYGYEQYFGPGTRLTVT.

This clonotype was detected ten times or more. The chain employs TRBV10-3 and TRBJ2-7; D is ambiguous. V was pared by 4 bases and J by 2 bases, with 6 bases between. Germline lookup yields CDR1 ENHRY and CDR2 SYGVKD. The CDR3 covers 12 residues. CDR3 residues: CAISAAPYEQYF. CDR3 coding DNA: TGTGCCATCAGTGCAGCTCCCTACGAGCAGTACTTC.

The chain carries TRBV27 and TRBJ1-5, with TRBD1 matching 7 bases. The germline V gene has CDR1 MNHEY and CDR2 SMNVEV (reference sequence). This CDR3 is 14 amino acids long. With V trimmed by 5 bases and J by 5 bases, 6 bases remained unmatched. The DNA of the CDR3 is TGTGCCAGCAGTCAGACAGGGATCGATCAGCCCCAGCATTTT. Translated: CASSQTGIDQPQHF.

This clonotype was recorded a few times. The genes are TRBV7-9 and TRBJ2-3; D remains unclear. The V end was cut by 4 bases, the J end by 0 bases, with 11 bases between. This CDR3 has 15 amino acids. Germline V gene sequence: CDR1 SEHNR, CDR2 FQNEAQ (reference sequence). CDR3 sequence: CASSSTVLSTDTQYF. DNA of the CDR3: TGTGCCAGCAGCTCCACGGTGCTTAGCACAGATACGCAGTATTTT.

The CDR3 protein is CATSSNRHGHRETQYF. In nucleotides, the CDR3 is TGTGCCACCAGCAGCAATAGACATGGTCATAGAGAGACCCAGTACTTC. The chain carries TRBV15 and TRBJ2-5; D not certain. Between the trimmed V and J ends, which lost 3 bases and 4 bases, there was a span of 18 bases. CDR3 length: 16 residues. Germline V gene sequence: CDR1 LNHNV, CDR2 YYDKDF (reference sequence).

This rearrangement joins TRBV20-1 to TRBJ2-2; tentatively, D is TRBD1 or TRBD2 (5 bases each). The germline V and J ends were trimmed by 0 bases and 8 bases, with 19 bases remaining between them. CDR3 length: 16 residues. CDR1 is DFQATT and CDR2 is SNEGSKA in the germline V gene (reference sequence). DNA for the CDR3: TGCAGTGCTAGAGAGTCCCGAGGGGACCATCTGGGGGAGCTGTTTTTT. This encodes CSARESRGDHLGELFF.

The chain is built from TRBV10-3 and TRBJ2-3, with D perhaps TRBD2 (6 bases). The germline V gene has CDR1 ENHRY and CDR2 SYGVKD. The CDR3 covers 14 residues. V dropped 6 bases and J dropped 3 bases, with 13 bases sitting between them. The CDR3 nucleotides read TGTGCCATCAGCCAGACTAGTTTGACAGATACGCAGTATTTT. It codes for CAISQTSLTDTQYF.

The V call is TRBV4-3, the J call TRBJ2-7, with D uncertain. Trimming removed 0 bases at V and 1 base at J, with 13 bases between. Germline V gene sequence: CDR1 LGHNA, CDR2 YSLEER. The CDR3 totals 16 residues. The CDR3 loop is CASSQDSYYPSYEQYF. In nucleotides, the CDR3 is TGCGCCAGCAGCCAAGATAGCTACTACCCTTCCTACGAGCAGTACTTC.

This clonotype turned up a few times. This chain joins TRBV6-1 and TRBJ2-1; the D gene is possibly TRBD2 (6 bases). The germline V and J ends were trimmed by 6 bases and 6 bases, with 12 bases remaining between them. Germline-derived CDR1 and CDR2 are MNHNS and SASEGT. The CDR3 runs 13 residues. The CDR3 DNA sequence: TGTGCCAGCAGGGGCCGGGAGCTCAATGAGCAGTTCTTC. Encoded protein: CASRGRELNEQFF.

This clonotype has a count of ten or more. Here the CDR3 reads CASSKGVAVRATDTQYF. In DNA form, the CDR3 reads TGTGCCAGCAGCAAAGGGGTCGCTGTCCGCGCCACAGATACGCAGTATTTT. The chain carries TRBV7-2 and TRBJ2-3, with D perhaps TRBD1 (5 bases). V gave up 5 bases and J gave up 2 bases, with 20 bases separating them. Looked up from germline, CDR1 is SGHTA and CDR2 is FQGNSA. The CDR3 length is 17 residues.

In regard to this clonotype: One end of the junction is discordant with germline, which a read error may explain. The CDR3: CASSLRLADSSEQYF. DNA for the CDR3: TGTGCCAGCAGCTTAAGGCTAGCGGACTCCTCCGAGCAGTACTTC. V gene TRBV7-2 combines with J gene TRBJ2-7; 7 positions match TRBD2. Germline loops: CDR1 SGHTA, CDR2 FQGNSA. This CDR3 has 15 amino acids.